These T cell receptor beta chains were read from a single sample in a study of OX40 agonist ivuxolimab in advanced cancers. Assay: immunoSEQ multiplex PCR; the TCRdb copy retains only in-frame clones and omits some. Of 40,000 to 45,000 clones in the sample, around 88% were seen once. The sample in question was CD4+ or CD8+ T cells sorted from blood, obtained in a trial of the OX40 agonist ivuxolimab. These TCRs come from an adult with an advanced solid tumor such as melanoma, head and neck, liver or kidney cancer. CDR3s include the opening cysteine and the closing phenylalanine or tryptophan. The order of the fields is V gene, clone size, D gene, J gene, CDR3 protein, CDR3 DNA. The D gene is left open where the match is weak. Not every row has a clone size; where given, it reads once, few, many or a size class.

V gene: TRBV4-2
clone size: -
D gene: -
J gene: TRBJ1-1
CDR3 protein: CASSQGGGPEAFF
CDR3 DNA: TGTGCCAGCAGCCAAGGGGGGGGGCCTGAAGCTTTCTTT

V gene: TRBV27
clone size: -
D gene: -
J gene: TRBJ1-2
CDR3 protein: CASSSSILNYGYTF
CDR3 DNA: TGTGCCAGCAGTTCCTCTATTCTCAACTATGGCTACACCTTC

V gene: TRBV4-1
clone size: -
D gene: -
J gene: TRBJ2-7
CDR3 protein: CASSPTSSGHTYEQYF
CDR3 DNA: TGCGCCAGCAGCCCAACCTCATCGGGACACACCTACGAGCAGTACTTC

V gene: TRBV4-2
clone size: -
D gene: -
J gene: TRBJ2-7
CDR3 protein: CASSAKGGGSEQYF
CDR3 DNA: TGTGCCAGCAGCGCCAAGGGCGGCGGATCCGAGCAGTACTTC

V gene: TRBV29-1
clone size: -
D gene: -
J gene: TRBJ1-1
CDR3 protein: CSVERQDTNTEAFF
CDR3 DNA: TGCAGCGTGGAGCGACAGGACACCAACACTGAAGCTTTCTTT

V gene: TRBV7-6
clone size: -
D gene: TRBD1
J gene: TRBJ1-3
CDR3 protein: CASSLGQGPGNTIYF
CDR3 DNA: TGTGCCAGCAGCTTAGGACAGGGGCCCGGGAACACCATATATTTT

V gene: TRBV28
clone size: once
D gene: -
J gene: TRBJ2-7
CDR3 protein: CASRPDRGGTSAPYEQYF
CDR3 DNA: TGTGCCAGCAGACCGGACAGGGGAGGGACTAGCGCGCCCTACGAGCAGTACTTC

V gene: TRBV27
clone size: -
D gene: -
J gene: TRBJ2-2
CDR3 protein: CASRPATYTGELFF
CDR3 DNA: TGTGCCAGCAGACCAGCCACGTATACCGGGGAGCTGTTTTTT

V gene: TRBV11-2
clone size: -
D gene: -
J gene: TRBJ2-1
CDR3 protein: CASSPAGNEQFF
CDR3 DNA: TGTGCCAGCAGTCCAGCGGGCAATGAGCAGTTCTTC

V gene: TRBV28
clone size: -
D gene: TRBD1
J gene: TRBJ1-2
CDR3 protein: CASSSGTANYGYTF
CDR3 DNA: TGTGCCAGCAGCTCCGGGACAGCAAACTATGGCTACACCTTC

V gene: TRBV4-2
clone size: few
D gene: -
J gene: TRBJ2-3
CDR3 protein: CASSREAASTDTQYF
CDR3 DNA: TGTGCCAGCAGCCGGGAGGCGGCTAGCACAGATACGCAGTATTTT